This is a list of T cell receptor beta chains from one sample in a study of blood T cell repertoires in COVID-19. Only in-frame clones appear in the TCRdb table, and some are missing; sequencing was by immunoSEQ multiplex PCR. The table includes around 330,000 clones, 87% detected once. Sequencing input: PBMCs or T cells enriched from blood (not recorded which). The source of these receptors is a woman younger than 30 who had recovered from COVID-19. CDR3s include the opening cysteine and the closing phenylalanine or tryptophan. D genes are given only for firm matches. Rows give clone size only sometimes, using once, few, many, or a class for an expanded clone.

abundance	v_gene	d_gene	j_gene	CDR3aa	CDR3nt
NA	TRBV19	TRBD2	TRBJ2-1	CASSMNPGGVGEQFF	TGTGCCAGTTCGATGAACCCGGGGGGGGTCGGTGAGCAGTTCTTC
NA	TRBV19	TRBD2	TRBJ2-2	CASMPPTGTSGRRVTGELFF	TGTGCCAGTATGCCCCCAACCGGGACTAGCGGGAGGAGGGTCACCGGGGAGCTGTTTTTT
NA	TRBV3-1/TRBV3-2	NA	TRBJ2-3	CASSQSLGPDTQYF	TGTGCCAGCAGCCAATCTCTGGGGCCAGATACGCAGTATTTT
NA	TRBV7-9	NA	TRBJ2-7	CASSLAQGFEQYF	TGTGCCAGCAGCTTAGCGCAGGGGTTTGAGCAGTACTTC
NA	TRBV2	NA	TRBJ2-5	CASSTLPGVGETQYF	TGTGCCAGCAGTACCCTTCCGGGGGTAGGAGAGACCCAGTACTTC
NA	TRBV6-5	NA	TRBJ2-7	CASRPRTAYEQYF	TGTGCCAGCAGACCTCGGACAGCCTACGAGCAGTACTTC
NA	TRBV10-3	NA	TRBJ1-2	CAISEAGGAGGYTF	TGTGCCATCAGTGAAGCGGGGGGCGCGGGTGGCTACACCTTC
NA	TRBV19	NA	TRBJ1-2	CASSSIVGGLGGYTF	TGTGCCAGTAGTAGTATCGTCGGGGGTCTAGGCGGCTACACCTTC
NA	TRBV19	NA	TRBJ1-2	CASTGGVGVYGYTF	TGTGCCTCCACTGGGGGGGTCGGGGTCTATGGCTACACCTTC
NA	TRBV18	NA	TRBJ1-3	CASSRPGNTIYF	TGTGCCAGCTCACGGCCAGGAAACACCATATATTTT
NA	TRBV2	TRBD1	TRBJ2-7	CASSGGQAYYEQYF	TGTGCCAGCAGCGGGGGACAGGCCTACTACGAGCAGTACTTC
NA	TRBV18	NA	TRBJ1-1	CASSPPAAGWRTEAFF	TGTGCCAGCTCACCACCGGCGGCGGGGTGGCGTACTGAAGCTTTCTTT
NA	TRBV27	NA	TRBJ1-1	CASSAGLSVNTEAFF	TGTGCCAGCAGTGCGGGATTGAGCGTGAACACTGAAGCTTTCTTT
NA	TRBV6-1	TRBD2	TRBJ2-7	CASSEERTSGKYF	TGTGCCAGCAGTGAAGAAAGGACTAGCGGGAAGTACTTC
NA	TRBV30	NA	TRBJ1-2	CAWSGGAPANYGYTF	TGTGCCTGGAGTGGGGGAGCCCCCGCTAACTATGGCTACACCTTC
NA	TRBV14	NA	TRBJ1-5	CASSPGAGQPQHF	TGTGCCAGCAGCCCAGGGGCCGGTCAGCCCCAGCATTTT
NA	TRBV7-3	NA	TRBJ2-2	CASSPGGGGNTGELFF	TGTGCCAGCAGCCCTGGGGGCGGGGGGAACACCGGGGAGCTGTTTTTT
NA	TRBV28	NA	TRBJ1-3	CASNLQLAGNTIYF	TGTGCCAGCAACCTACAGCTCGCTGGAAACACCATATATTTT
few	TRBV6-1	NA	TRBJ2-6	CASSGYRDSGANVLTF	TGTGCCAGCAGTGGTTACAGAGACTCTGGGGCCAACGTCCTGACTTTC
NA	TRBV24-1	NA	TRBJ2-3	CATSLSTDTQYF	TGTGCCACCAGTCTGAGCACAGATACGCAGTATTTT
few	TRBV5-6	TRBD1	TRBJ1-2	CASSLGGTGTIYGYTF	TGTGCCAGCAGCTTGGGCGGGACAGGGACCATTTATGGCTACACCTTC
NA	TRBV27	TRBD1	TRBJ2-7	CASSLRSGQGNYEQYF	TGTGCCAGCAGTTTACGTAGCGGACAGGGGAATTACGAGCAGTACTTC
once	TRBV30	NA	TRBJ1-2	CAWSGDGGFGYTF	TGTGCCTGGAGTGGGGATGGGGGGTTTGGCTACACCTTC
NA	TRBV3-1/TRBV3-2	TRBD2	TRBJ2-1	CASSQVGLVGTGEQFF	TGTGCCAGCAGCCAAGTTGGACTAGTGGGCACAGGTGAGCAGTTCTTC
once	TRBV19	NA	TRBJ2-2	CASSIRPGSNTGELFF	TGTGCCAGTAGTATTCGCCCAGGCTCGAACACCGGGGAGCTGTTTTTT
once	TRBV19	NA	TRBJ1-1	CASSIGGRWRADTEAFF	TGTGCCAGTAGTATAGGGGGCAGGTGGAGGGCGGACACTGAAGCTTTCTTT
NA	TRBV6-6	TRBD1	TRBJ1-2	CASRAGTGGFSYGYTF	TGTGCCAGCAGAGCGGGGACAGGGGGCTTTAGCTATGGCTACACCTTC
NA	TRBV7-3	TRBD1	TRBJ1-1	CASSENRDSYEAFF	TGTGCCAGCAGCGAGAACCGGGACAGCTATGAAGCTTTCTTT
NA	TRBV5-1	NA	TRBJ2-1	CASSSLSRGYNEQFF	TGCGCCAGCAGCTCCTTATCCCGGGGGTACAATGAGCAGTTCTTC
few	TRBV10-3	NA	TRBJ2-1	CAISEALRPSSYNEQFF	TGTGCCATCAGTGAGGCCTTGAGGCCAAGCTCCTACAATGAGCAGTTCTTC
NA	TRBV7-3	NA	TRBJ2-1	CASSLTSVSYNEQFF	TGTGCCAGCAGCTTAACTAGCGTCTCCTACAATGAGCAGTTCTTC
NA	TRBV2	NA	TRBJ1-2	CASSIQGGYGYTF	TGTGCCAGCAGTATACAGGGAGGGTATGGCTACACCTTC
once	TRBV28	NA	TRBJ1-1	CASRSGNTEAFF	TGTGCCAGCAGAAGCGGGAACACTGAAGCTTTCTTT
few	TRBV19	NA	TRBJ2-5	CASGRGQETQYF	TGTGCCAGTGGCAGGGGCCAAGAGACCCAGTACTTC
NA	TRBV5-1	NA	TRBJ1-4	CASSLQGSLNEKLFF	TGCGCCAGCAGCTTACAGGGTTCCCTCAATGAAAAACTGTTTTTT
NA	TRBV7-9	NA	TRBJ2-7	CASEMTGTYEQYF	TGTGCCAGCGAGATGACAGGAACCTACGAGCAGTACTTC
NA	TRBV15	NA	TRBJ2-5	CATSRNRQGRGETQYF	TGTGCCACCAGCAGGAACCGACAGGGGCGGGGGGAGACCCAGTACTTC
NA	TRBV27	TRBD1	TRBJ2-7	CASSLLQGQGSSYEQYF	TGTGCCAGCAGTTTATTACAGGGACAGGGTAGCTCCTACGAGCAGTACTTC
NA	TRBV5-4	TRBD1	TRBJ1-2	CASSLTGGGYTF	TGTGCCAGCAGCTTGACAGGGGGCGGCTACACCTTC
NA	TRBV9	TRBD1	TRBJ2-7	CASSVGTVTGDEQYF	TGTGCCAGCAGCGTAGGGACGGTGACAGGGGACGAGCAGTACTTC
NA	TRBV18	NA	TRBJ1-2	CASSPTPNANYGYTF	TGTGCCAGCTCACCAACCCCTAATGCTAACTATGGCTACACCTTC
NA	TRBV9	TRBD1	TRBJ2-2	CASSVTQGWDTGELFF	TGTGCCAGCAGCGTAACACAGGGGTGGGACACCGGGGAGCTGTTTTTT
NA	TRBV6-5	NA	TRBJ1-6	CASTSGGVDSPLHF	TGTGCCAGCACCTCCGGAGGGGTTGATTCACCCCTCCACTTT
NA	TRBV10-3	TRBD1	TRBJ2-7	CAISETAGGREQYF	TGTGCCATCAGTGAGACGGCAGGGGGCAGAGAGCAGTACTTC
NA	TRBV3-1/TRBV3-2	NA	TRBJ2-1	CASSQDTPAYNEQFF	TGTGCCAGCAGCCAAGATACGCCAGCCTACAATGAGCAGTTCTTC